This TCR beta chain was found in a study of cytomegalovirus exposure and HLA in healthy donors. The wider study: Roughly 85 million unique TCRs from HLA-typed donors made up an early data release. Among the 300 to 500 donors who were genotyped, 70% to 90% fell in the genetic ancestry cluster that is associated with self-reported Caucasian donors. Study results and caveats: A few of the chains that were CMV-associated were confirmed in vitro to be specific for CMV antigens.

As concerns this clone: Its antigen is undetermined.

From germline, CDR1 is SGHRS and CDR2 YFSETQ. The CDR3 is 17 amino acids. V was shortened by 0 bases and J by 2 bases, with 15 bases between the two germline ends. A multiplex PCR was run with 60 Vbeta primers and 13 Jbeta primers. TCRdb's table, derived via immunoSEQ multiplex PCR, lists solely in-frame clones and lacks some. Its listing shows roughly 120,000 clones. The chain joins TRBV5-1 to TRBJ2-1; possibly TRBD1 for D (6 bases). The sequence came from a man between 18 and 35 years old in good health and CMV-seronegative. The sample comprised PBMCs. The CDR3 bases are TGCGCCAGCAGCTTGGGAGGCAGGGGAAACCCCTACAATGAGCAGTTCTTC. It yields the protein CASSLGGRGNPYNEQFF. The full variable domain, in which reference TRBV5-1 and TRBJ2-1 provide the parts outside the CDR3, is KAGVTQTPRYLIKTRGQQVTLSCSPISGHRSVSWYQQTPGQGLQFLFEYFSETQRNKGNFPGRFSGRQFSNSRSEMNVSTLELGDSALYLCASSLGGRGNPYNEQFFGPGTRLTVL.